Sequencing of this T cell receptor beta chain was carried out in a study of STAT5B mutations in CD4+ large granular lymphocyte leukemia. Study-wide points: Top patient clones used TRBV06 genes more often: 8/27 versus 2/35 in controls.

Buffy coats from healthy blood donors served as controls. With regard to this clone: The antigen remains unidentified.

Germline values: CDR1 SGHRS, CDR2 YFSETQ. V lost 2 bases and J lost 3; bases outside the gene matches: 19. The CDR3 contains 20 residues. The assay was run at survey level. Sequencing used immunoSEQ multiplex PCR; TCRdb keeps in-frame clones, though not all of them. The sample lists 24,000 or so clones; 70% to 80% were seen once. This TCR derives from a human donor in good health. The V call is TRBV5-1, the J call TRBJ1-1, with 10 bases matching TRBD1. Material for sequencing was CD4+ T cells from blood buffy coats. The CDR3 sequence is CASSLVHLDRGLRRDTEAFF. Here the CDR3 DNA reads TGCGCCAGCAGCTTAGTCCACCTAGACAGGGGGCTACGTCGGGACACTGAAGCTTTCTTT. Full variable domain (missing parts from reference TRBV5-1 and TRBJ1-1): KAGVTQTPRYLIKTRGQQVTLSCSPISGHRSVSWYQQTPGQGLQFLFEYFSETQRNKGNFPGRFSGRQFSNSRSEMNVSTLELGDSALYLCASSLVHLDRGLRRDTEAFFGQGTRLTVV.